The present TCR beta chain was sequenced within a study of post-analysis software for immune sequencing data. Study-level findings and limits: TRBV5-6, TRBV5-1 and TRBV20-1 were among 4 or 5 TRBV segments more frequent in patients than controls. The study found significantly lower normalized Chao1 diversity in multiple sclerosis patients than in controls.

This clonotype appeared a few times. The antigen remains undetermined. cDNA libraries for TCR beta contained unique molecular identifiers. Yield was 500,000 or so cDNA molecules from approximately 0.91 to 9.4 million T cells. MiXCR, run by TCRdb on the PCR reads, gives a single entry per CDR3 protein. The sample includes 650,000 to 850,000 distinct CDR3 sequences, roughly 50% of them seen just once. The CDR3 totals 13 residues. Deletions cut 0 bases from V and 6 bases from J, with 6 bases between. The V gene's germline CDR1 is KGHSH and CDR2 LQKENI. Sequenced sample: blood. The V gene is TRBV18, the J gene TRBJ2-1; D gene uncertain. This TCR came from a girl under 18 with multiple sclerosis. The CDR3, as DNA: TGTGCCAGCTCACCACCGACCGGCAATGAGCAGTTCTTC. This translates into CASSPPTGNEQFF.